The source of this T cell receptor (beta chain) is a study of metastatic and nonmetastatic thyroid tumors. The overall study: Comparative analysis of repertoires was undertaken across blood and tumor or nodule tissue obtained from malignant and benign thyroid patients. General study results and limits: As reported, TCR beta diversity in blood and tumor was significantly higher in malignant thyroid tumors than in benign nodules.

TCRdb reassembled clones from the PCR reads with MiXCR. The table shows approximately 17,000 clones, with roughly 25% occurring only once. Of note for this clone: Antigen specificity is unknown.

Nobody among the patients had been given any treatment before thyroid surgery. Source material: tumor tissue. The clonotype originates from a female donor with papillary thyroid cancer or a benign thyroid nodule (not recorded which). Some clones in this sample may be carry-over from other donors' samples.

CDR3 nucleotides: TGCGCCAGCAGCCAAGATCGACATGGGGAGACCCAGTACTTC. It is translated as CASSQDRHGETQYF. This rearrangement joins TRBV4-3 to TRBJ2-5, with D unresolved. V was clipped by 0 bases and J by 5 bases, with 10 bases between them. This CDR3 has 14 residues. Looked up from germline, CDR1 is LGHNA and CDR2 is YSLEER.